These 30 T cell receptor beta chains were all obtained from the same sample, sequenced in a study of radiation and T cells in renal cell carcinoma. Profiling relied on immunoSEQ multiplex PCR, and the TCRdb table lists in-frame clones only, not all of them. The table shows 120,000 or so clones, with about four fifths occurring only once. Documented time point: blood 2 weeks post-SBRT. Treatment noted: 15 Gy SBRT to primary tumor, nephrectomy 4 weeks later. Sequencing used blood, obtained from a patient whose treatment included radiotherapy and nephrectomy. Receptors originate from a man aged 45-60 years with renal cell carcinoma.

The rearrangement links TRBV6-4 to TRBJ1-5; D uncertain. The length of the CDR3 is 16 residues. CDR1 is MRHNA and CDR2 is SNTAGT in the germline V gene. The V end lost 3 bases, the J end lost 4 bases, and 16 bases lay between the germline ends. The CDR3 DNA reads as TGTGCCAGCAGTGAGGGTCTTCTCAAAGGGAATCAGCCCCAGCATTTT. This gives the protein CASSEGLLKGNQPQHF.

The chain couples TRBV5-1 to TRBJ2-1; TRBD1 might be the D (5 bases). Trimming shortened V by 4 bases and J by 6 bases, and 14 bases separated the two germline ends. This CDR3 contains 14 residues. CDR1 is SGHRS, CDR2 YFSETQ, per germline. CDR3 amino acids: CASSDQGATNEQFF. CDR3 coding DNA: TGCGCCAGCAGCGATCAGGGCGCCACCAATGAGCAGTTCTTC.

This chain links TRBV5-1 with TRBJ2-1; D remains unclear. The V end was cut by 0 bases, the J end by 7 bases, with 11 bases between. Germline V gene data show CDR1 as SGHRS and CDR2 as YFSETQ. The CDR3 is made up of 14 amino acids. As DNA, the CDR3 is TGCGCCAGCAGCTTGGCGCCTCCTTCTAATGAGCAGTTCTTC. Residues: CASSLAPPSNEQFF.

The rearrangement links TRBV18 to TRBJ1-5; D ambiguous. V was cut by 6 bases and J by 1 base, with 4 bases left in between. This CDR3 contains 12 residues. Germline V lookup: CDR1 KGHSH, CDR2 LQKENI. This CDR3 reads CASSNSNQPQHF. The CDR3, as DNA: TGTGCCAGCTCGAACAGCAATCAGCCCCAGCATTTT.

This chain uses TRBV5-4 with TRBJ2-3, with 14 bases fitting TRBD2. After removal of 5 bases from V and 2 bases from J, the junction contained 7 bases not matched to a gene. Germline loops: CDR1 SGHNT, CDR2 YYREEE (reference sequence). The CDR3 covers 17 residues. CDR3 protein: CASRRTSGGSTTDTQYF. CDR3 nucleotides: TGTGCCAGCAGGAGGACTAGCGGGGGGTCAACCACAGATACGCAGTATTTT.

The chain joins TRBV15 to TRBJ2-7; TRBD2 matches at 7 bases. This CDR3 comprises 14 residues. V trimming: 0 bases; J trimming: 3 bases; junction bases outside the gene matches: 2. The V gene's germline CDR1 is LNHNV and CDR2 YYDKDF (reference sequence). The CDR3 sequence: CATSRDKRGYEQYF. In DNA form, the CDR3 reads TGTGCCACCAGCAGAGACAAGCGGGGCTACGAGCAGTACTTC.

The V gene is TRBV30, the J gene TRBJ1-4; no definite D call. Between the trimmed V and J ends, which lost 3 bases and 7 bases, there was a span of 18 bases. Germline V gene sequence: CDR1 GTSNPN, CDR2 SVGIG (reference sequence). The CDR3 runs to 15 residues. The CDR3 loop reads CAWSPDFTLGEKLFF. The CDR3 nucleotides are TGTGCCTGGAGCCCCGACTTTACCTTGGGTGAAAAACTGTTTTTT.

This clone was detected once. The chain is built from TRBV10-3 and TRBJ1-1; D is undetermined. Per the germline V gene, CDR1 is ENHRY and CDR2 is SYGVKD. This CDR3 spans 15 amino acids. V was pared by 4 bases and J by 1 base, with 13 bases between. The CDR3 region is CAISVEAGQNTEAFF. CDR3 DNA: TGTGCCATCAGTGTCGAAGCAGGCCAGAACACTGAAGCTTTCTTT.

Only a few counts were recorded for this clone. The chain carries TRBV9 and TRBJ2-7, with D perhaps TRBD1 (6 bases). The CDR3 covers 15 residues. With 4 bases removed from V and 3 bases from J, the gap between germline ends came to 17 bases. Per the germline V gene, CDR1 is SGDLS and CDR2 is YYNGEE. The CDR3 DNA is TGTGCCAGCAGCCCCAACCGAGGACAGAGCTACGAGCAGTACTTC. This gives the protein CASSPNRGQSYEQYF.

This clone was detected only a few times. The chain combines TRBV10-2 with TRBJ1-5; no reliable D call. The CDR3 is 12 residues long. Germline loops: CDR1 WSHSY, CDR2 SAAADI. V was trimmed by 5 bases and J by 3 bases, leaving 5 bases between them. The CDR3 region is CASSLTNQPQHF. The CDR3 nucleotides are TGCGCCAGCAGTTTGACCAATCAGCCCCAGCATTTT.

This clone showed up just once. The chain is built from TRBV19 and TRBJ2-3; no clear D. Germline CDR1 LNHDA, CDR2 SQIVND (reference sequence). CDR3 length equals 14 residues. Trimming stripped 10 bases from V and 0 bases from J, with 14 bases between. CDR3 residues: CATQLSVSTDTQYF. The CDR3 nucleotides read TGTGCCACCCAGCTTTCGGTTAGCACAGATACGCAGTATTTT.

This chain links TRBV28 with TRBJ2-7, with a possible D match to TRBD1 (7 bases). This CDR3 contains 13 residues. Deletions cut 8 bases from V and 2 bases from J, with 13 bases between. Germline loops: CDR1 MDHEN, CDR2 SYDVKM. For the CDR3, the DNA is TGTGCCAGCGGGAGGACAGGAACCTACGAGCAGTACTTC. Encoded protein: CASGRTGTYEQYF.

CDR3 bases: TGTGCCAGTAGGAGGACGAACACTGAAGCTTTCTTT. Translation gives CASRRTNTEAFF. The rearrangement uses TRBV19 and TRBJ1-1; no clear D gene. CDR1 and CDR2 from the germline V gene are LNHDA and SQIVND (reference sequence). With 6 bases removed from V and 1 base from J, the gap between germline ends came to 6 bases. The CDR3 consists of 12 residues.

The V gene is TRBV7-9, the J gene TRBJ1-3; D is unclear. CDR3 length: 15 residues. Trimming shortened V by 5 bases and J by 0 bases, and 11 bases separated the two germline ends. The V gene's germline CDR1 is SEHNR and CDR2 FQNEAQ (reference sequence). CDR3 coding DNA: TGTGCCAGCAGCCCCCCGTGGGCCTCTGGAAACACCATATATTTT. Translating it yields CASSPPWASGNTIYF.

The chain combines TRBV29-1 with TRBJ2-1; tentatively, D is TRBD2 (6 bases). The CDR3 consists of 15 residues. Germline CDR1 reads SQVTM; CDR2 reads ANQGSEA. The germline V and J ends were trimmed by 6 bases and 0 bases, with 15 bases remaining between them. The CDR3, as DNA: TGCAGCGTGGGGGGTGGCCAGAGCTCCTACAATGAGCAGTTCTTC. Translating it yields CSVGGGQSSYNEQFF.

As DNA, the CDR3 is TGTGCCAGCAGCTTGGCACGCTCTAATGAAAAACTGTTTTTT. Its translation is CASSLARSNEKLFF. The V gene is TRBV5-5, the J gene TRBJ1-4; D not certain. V lost 0 bases and J 3 bases, leaving 6 bases between the germline ends. This CDR3 spans 14 amino acids. The germline CDR1 and CDR2 sequences are SGHKS and YYEKEE (reference sequence).

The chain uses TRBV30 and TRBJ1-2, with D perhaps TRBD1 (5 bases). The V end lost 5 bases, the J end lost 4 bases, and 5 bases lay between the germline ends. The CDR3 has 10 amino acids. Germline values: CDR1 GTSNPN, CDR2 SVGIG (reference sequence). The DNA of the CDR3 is TGTGCCTGGGGGGGCTATGGCTACACCTTC. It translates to CAWGGYGYTF.

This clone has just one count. CDR3 loop: CASSLGLGPREQYF. The CDR3 nucleotides are TGTGCCAGCAGCTTGGGACTAGGGCCTCGCGAGCAGTACTTC. This chain uses TRBV5-6 with TRBJ2-7, with D tentatively TRBD2 (6 bases). V lost 0 bases to trimming and J lost 6 bases, with 13 bases between them. The CDR3 length is 14 residues. Germline V gives CDR1 SGHDT, CDR2 YYEEEE. The full variable domain, in which reference TRBV5-6 and TRBJ2-7 provide the parts outside the CDR3, is DAGVTQSPTHLIKTRGQQVTLRCSPKSGHDTVSWYQQALGQGPQFIFQYYEEEERQRGNFPDRFSGHQFPNYSSELNVNALLLGDSALYLCASSLGLGPREQYFGPGTRLTVT.

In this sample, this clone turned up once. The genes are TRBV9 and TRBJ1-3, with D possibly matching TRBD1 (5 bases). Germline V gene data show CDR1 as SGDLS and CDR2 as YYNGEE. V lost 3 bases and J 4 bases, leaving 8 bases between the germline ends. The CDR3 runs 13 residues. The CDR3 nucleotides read TGTGCCAGCAGCGGCGGGACGGGAAACACCATATATTTT. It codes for CASSGGTGNTIYF. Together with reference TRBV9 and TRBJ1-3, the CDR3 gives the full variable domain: DSGVTQTPKHLITATGQRVTLRCSPRSGDLSVYWYQQSLDQGLQFLIQYYNGEERAKGNILERFSAQQFPDLHSELNLSSLELGDSALYFCASSGGTGNTIYFGEGSWLTVV.

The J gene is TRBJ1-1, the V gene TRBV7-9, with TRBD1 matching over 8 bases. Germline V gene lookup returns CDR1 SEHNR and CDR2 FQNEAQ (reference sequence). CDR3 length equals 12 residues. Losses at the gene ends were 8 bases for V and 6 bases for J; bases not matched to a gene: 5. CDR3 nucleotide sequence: TGTGCCAGCGAACAGACAGGGGCTGAAGCTTTCTTT. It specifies CASEQTGAEAFF.

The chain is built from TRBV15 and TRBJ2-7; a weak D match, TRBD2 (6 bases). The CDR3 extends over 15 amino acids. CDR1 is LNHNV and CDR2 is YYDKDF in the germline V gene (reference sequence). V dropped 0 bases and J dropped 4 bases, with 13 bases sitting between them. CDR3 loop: CATSRDTRGQYEQYF. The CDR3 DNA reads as TGTGCCACCAGCAGAGATACGCGGGGTCAGTACGAGCAGTACTTC.

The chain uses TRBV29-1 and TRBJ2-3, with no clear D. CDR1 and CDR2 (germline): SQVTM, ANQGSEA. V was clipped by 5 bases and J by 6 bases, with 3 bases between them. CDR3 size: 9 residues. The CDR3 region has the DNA TGCAGCGTTCCGGATACGCAGTATTTT. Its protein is CSVPDTQYF.

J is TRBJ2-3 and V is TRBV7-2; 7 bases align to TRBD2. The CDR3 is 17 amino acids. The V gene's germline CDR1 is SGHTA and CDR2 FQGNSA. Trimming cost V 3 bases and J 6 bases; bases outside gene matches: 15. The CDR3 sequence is CASSFSALGGGEDTQYF. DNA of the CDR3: TGTGCCAGCAGCTTTTCAGCTCTCGGCGGGGGTGAGGATACGCAGTATTTT.

The CDR3 DNA is TGTGCCGTCAGGGGAACTAATGAAAAACTGTTTTTT. Translation: CAVRGTNEKLFF. The chain is built from TRBV6-5 and TRBJ1-4, with D maybe TRBD1 (6 bases). The CDR3 extends over 12 amino acids. Germline values: CDR1 MNHEY, CDR2 SVGAGI. The V end lost 11 bases, the J end lost 1 base, and 8 bases lay between the germline ends.

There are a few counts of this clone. The CDR3 DNA is TGTGCCAGCAGCTTAGGACCTTACAATGAGCAGTTCTTC. Residues: CASSLGPYNEQFF. The rearrangement links TRBV11-2 to TRBJ2-1; D ambiguous. Per germline, CDR1 SGHAT and CDR2 FQNNGV. This CDR3 is built from 13 residues. V dropped 1 base and J dropped 4 bases, with 5 bases sitting between them.

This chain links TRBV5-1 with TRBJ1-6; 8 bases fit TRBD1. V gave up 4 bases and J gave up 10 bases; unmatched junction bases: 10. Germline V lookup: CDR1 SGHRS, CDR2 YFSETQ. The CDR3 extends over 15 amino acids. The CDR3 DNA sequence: TGCGCCAGCAGCCCCCTCGGACAGGGACACTCACCCCTCCACTTT. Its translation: CASSPLGQGHSPLHF.

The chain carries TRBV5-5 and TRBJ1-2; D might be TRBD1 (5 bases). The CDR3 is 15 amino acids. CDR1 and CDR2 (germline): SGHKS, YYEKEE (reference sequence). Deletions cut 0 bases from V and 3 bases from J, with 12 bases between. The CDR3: CASSLAPGGDYGYTF. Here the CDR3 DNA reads TGTGCCAGCAGCTTGGCCCCGGGGGGTGACTATGGCTACACCTTC. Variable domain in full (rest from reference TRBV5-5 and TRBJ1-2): DAGVTQSPTHLIKTRGQQVTLRCSPISGHKSVSWYQQVLGQGPQFIFQYYEKEERGRGNFPDRFSARQFPNYSSELNVNALLLGDSALYLCASSLAPGGDYGYTFGSGTRLTVV.

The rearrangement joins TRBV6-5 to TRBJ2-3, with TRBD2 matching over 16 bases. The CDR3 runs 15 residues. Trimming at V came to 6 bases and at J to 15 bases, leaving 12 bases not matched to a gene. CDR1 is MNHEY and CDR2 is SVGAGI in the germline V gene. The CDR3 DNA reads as TGTGCCAGCAGACCCGTGGGACTAGCGGGGGGGCGATCCTATTTT. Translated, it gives CASRPVGLAGGRSYF.

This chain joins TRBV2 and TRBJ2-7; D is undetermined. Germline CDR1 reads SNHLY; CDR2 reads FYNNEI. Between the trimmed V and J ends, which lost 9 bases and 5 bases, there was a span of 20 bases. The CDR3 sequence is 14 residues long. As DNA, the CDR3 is TGTGCCAGTTGGAAGAGTGATTTTCGGGACGAGCAGTACTTC. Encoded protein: CASWKSDFRDEQYF.

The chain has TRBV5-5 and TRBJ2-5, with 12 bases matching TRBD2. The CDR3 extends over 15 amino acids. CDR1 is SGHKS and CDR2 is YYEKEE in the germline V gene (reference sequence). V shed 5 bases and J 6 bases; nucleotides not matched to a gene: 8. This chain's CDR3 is CASSSTSGSRKTQYF. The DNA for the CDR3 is TGTGCCAGCAGTTCGACTAGCGGGAGTAGGAAGACCCAGTACTTC.